These 21 T cell receptor beta chains originate from one sample sequenced in a study of control samples from healthy donors and cancer patients. This table comes from immunoSEQ multiplex PCR, and its TCRdb copy is limited to in-frame clones, with some not included. In the table there are approximately 170,000 clones, roughly nine tenths of which are singletons. Sequenced material: blood. The receptor set was obtained from a man younger than 40 in good health.

V gene TRBV6-2 or TRBV6-3 combines with J gene TRBJ2-2; tentative D call: TRBD2 (6 bases). The germline CDR1 and CDR2 sequences are MNHEY and SVGEGT. This CDR3 spans 13 amino acids. Trimming took off 5 bases at V and 8 bases at J, with 12 bases between the two ends. CDR3 DNA sequence: TGTGCCAGCAGTCTTTCTAGCGAAGGGGAGCTGTTTTTT. This codes for CASSLSSEGELFF.

The chain couples TRBV28 to TRBJ1-5, with D unclear. Trimming shortened V by 6 bases and J by 5 bases, and 11 bases separated the two germline ends. The CDR3 runs 13 residues. Germline values: CDR1 MDHEN, CDR2 SYDVKM. In DNA, the CDR3 is TGTGCCAGCAGCTCAGGAATCTATCAGCCCCAGCATTTT. Protein: CASSSGIYQPQHF.

This chain links TRBV7-2 with TRBJ2-3, with 9 bases lining up with TRBD2. The CDR3 runs to 14 residues. The germline CDR1 and CDR2 sequences are SGHTA and FQGNSA. J was trimmed by 5 bases and V by 6 bases; bases with no gene match: 6. The CDR3 DNA sequence: TGTGCCAGCAGGGCGGGGGGGCCGAGAGATACGCAGTATTTT. This codes for CASRAGGPRDTQYF.

The chain employs TRBV15 and TRBJ2-2, with D tentatively TRBD1 (6 bases). Germline V gene data show CDR1 as LNHNV and CDR2 as YYDKDF (reference sequence). This CDR3 contains 16 residues. V was pared by 0 bases and J by 0 bases, with 8 bases between. The CDR3 bases are TGTGCCACCAGCAGAGATCACAGGGCGAACACCGGGGAGCTGTTTTTT. Amino acids: CATSRDHRANTGELFF.

The J gene is TRBJ2-7, the V gene TRBV6-5; 9 bases are shared with TRBD1. CDR1 and CDR2 (germline): MNHEY, SVGAGI. The CDR3 is made up of 15 amino acids. Unmatched junction bases numbered 14, after V lost 7 bases and J lost 7 bases. The DNA for the CDR3 is TGTGCCAGCATCCCCTCGGGACAGGGCTCGTGGGAGCAGTACTTC. Encoded protein: CASIPSGQGSWEQYF.

This sequence joins TRBV27 and TRBJ1-6; a possible D gene is TRBD1 (6 bases). Germline-derived CDR1 and CDR2 are MNHEY and SMNVEV (reference sequence). The CDR3 extends over 12 amino acids. The V and J ends lost 7 bases and 14 bases respectively, with 15 bases between them. The CDR3 DNA sequence: TGTGCCAGCATTCGGGGGCGTGTAACCCTCCACTTT. Translation: CASIRGRVTLHF.

The V and J genes are TRBV6-1 and TRBJ1-2; D is unclear. This CDR3 is built from 15 residues. Trimming removed 3 bases at V and 8 bases at J, with 19 bases between. Germline V gene data show CDR1 as MNHNS and CDR2 as SASEGT. The CDR3 protein is CASSESRAGLGGYTF. CDR3 DNA sequence: TGTGCCAGCAGTGAGAGTCGTGCGGGCCTCGGAGGCTACACCTTC.

DNA for the CDR3: TGTGCCAGCAGCTTCCGCATTAGGGAAGGAGAGACCCAGTACTTC. Its protein product is CASSFRIREGETQYF. This rearrangement joins TRBV11-2 to TRBJ2-5; D call uncertain. V was cut by 3 bases and J by 4 bases, with 15 bases left in between. Germline CDR1 and CDR2: SGHAT and FQNNGV. The CDR3 is 15 amino acids. Filled out from reference TRBV11-2 and TRBJ2-5, the complete variable domain reads EAGVAQSPRYKIIEKRQSVAFWCNPISGHATLYWYQQILGQGPKLLIQFQNNGVVDDSQLPKDRFSAERLKGVDSTLKIQPAKLEDSAVYLCASSFRIREGETQYFGPGTRLLVL.

The V and J genes are TRBV6-5 and TRBJ1-3; no clear D. The germline gives CDR1 MNHEY, CDR2 SVGAGI. This CDR3 contains 15 residues. V lost 0 bases to trimming and J lost 0 bases, with 6 bases between them. Written as DNA, the CDR3 is TGTGCCAGCAGTTACTCCGGAGTCTCTGGAAACACCATATATTTT. This encodes CASSYSGVSGNTIYF.

V is TRBV9 and J is TRBJ1-2, with a weak D call TRBD1 (5 bases). The germline gives CDR1 SGDLS, CDR2 YYNGEE. Trimming removed 6 bases at V and 6 bases at J, with 18 bases between. This CDR3 has 14 amino acids. The CDR3 DNA is TGTGCCAGCAAGCGGGAAGGGACCCGTCATGGCTACACCTTC. The encoded protein is CASKREGTRHGYTF. Combining the CDR3 with reference TRBV9 and TRBJ1-2 gives the whole variable domain DSGVTQTPKHLITATGQRVTLRCSPRSGDLSVYWYQQSLDQGLQFLIQYYNGEERAKGNILERFSAQQFPDLHSELNLSSLELGDSALYFCASKREGTRHGYTFGSGTRLTVV.

The chain carries TRBV28 and TRBJ1-1; D may be TRBD1 (5 bases). Looked up from germline, CDR1 is MDHEN and CDR2 is SYDVKM. V was shortened by 4 bases and J by 5 bases, with 17 bases between the two germline ends. The CDR3 contains 15 residues. The chain's CDR3 is CASSYPRDPGTEAFF. As DNA, the CDR3 is TGTGCCAGCAGTTACCCCCGGGACCCGGGAACTGAAGCTTTCTTT.

The J gene is TRBJ1-4, the V gene TRBV12-5; D may be TRBD1 (5 bases). Germline V lookup: CDR1 LGHNT, CDR2 FRNRAP. V was pared by 1 base and J by 4 bases, with 10 bases between. The CDR3 runs 15 residues. DNA of the CDR3: TGTGCTAGTGGTTTGGGAGGCGGGGGTAATGAAAAACTGTTTTTT. Translation gives CASGLGGGGNEKLFF. Full variable domain (missing parts from reference TRBV12-5 and TRBJ1-4): DARVTQTPRHKVTEMGQEVTMRCQPILGHNTVFWYRQTMMQGLELLAYFRNRAPLDDSGMPKDRFSAEMPDATLATLKIQPSEPRDSAVYFCASGLGGGGNEKLFFGSGTQLSVL.

This chain links TRBV27 with TRBJ2-2, with D hard to call. Trimming shortened V by 6 bases and J by 2 bases, and 4 bases separated the two germline ends. CDR3 length equals 12 residues. Germline V lookup: CDR1 MNHEY, CDR2 SMNVEV (reference sequence). The chain's CDR3 is CASSLNTGELFF. CDR3 DNA: TGTGCCAGCAGCCTTAACACCGGGGAGCTGTTTTTT.

The genes are TRBV19 and TRBJ1-4, with D maybe TRBD1 (5 bases). V lost 4 bases to trimming and J lost 7 bases, with 22 bases between them. The CDR3 length is 17 residues. Germline loops: CDR1 LNHDA, CDR2 SQIVND (reference sequence). This CDR3 reads CASSSNLLSGRTEKLFF. Written as DNA, the CDR3 is TGTGCCAGTAGTAGCAACCTTCTCTCAGGGAGGACTGAAAAACTGTTTTTT.

In DNA form, the CDR3 reads TGTGCCAGCAGCTTAGGGGGGGGCAGGGCACATGAGACCCAGTACTTC. Amino acids: CASSLGGGRAHETQYF. The V and J genes are TRBV7-7 and TRBJ2-5; a weak D match, TRBD2 (7 bases). This CDR3 contains 16 residues. CDR1 and CDR2 from the germline V gene are SSHAT and FNYEAQ (reference sequence). Trimming took off 1 base at V and 5 bases at J, with 17 bases between the two ends. The variable domain in full, with the rest retrieved from reference TRBV7-7 and TRBJ2-5, is GAGVSQSPRYKVTKRGQDVTLRCDPISSHATLYWYQQALGQGPEFLTYFNYEAQPDKSGLPSDRFSAERPEGSISTLTIQRTEQRDSAMYRCASSLGGGRAHETQYFGPGTRLLVL.

The gene calls are TRBV11-2 and TRBJ2-7; the D is unclear. The germline V and J ends were trimmed by 2 bases and 0 bases, with 11 bases remaining between them. The CDR3 has 15 amino acids. Germline V CDR1 and CDR2: SGHAT, FQNNGV. The CDR3, as DNA: TGTGCCAGCAGCTTAATATCAGGACCCTCCTACGAGCAGTACTTC. Protein sequence: CASSLISGPSYEQYF.

The table lists this clone with a count of one. The chain couples TRBV12-3 or TRBV12-4 to TRBJ2-1; D is undetermined. Trimming removed 3 bases at V and 4 bases at J, with 7 bases between. The CDR3 runs to 13 residues. The CDR3 is CASSFGRYNEQFF. CDR3 coding DNA: TGTGCCAGCAGTTTCGGACGGTACAATGAGCAGTTCTTC.

This sequence joins TRBV10-3 and TRBJ2-1; 9 positions match TRBD2. The CDR3 loop spans 14 amino acids. Germline-derived CDR1 and CDR2 are ENHRY and SYGVKD. Trimming cost V 8 bases and J 7 bases; bases outside gene matches: 9. The CDR3 protein is CAISGAGGPNEQFF. For the CDR3, the DNA is TGTGCCATCTCGGGGGCGGGAGGGCCGAATGAGCAGTTCTTC.

The chain uses TRBV19 and TRBJ2-7; a possible D gene is TRBD2 (6 bases). The CDR3 sequence is 15 residues long. Trimming shortened V by 10 bases and J by 1 base, and 20 bases separated the two germline ends. The germline gives CDR1 LNHDA, CDR2 SQIVND (reference sequence). Written as DNA, the CDR3 is TGTGCCAACACCGGGGAGGTGGACATTTCCTACGAGCAGTACTTC. This gives the protein CANTGEVDISYEQYF.

The chain employs TRBV15 and TRBJ1-1, with a tentative D call TRBD1 (6 bases). The ends were cut back, 0 bases at V and 0 bases at J, with 11 bases in the middle. This CDR3 comprises 16 residues. Germline loops: CDR1 LNHNV, CDR2 YYDKDF (reference sequence). CDR3 protein: CATSRDMGAVNTEAFF. In nucleotides, the CDR3 is TGTGCCACCAGCAGAGATATGGGGGCTGTGAACACTGAAGCTTTCTTT.

The chain couples TRBV7-9 to TRBJ1-2; 7 nucleotides agree with TRBD1. This CDR3 has 16 amino acids. Germline CDR1 is SEHNR and CDR2 is FQNEAQ (reference sequence). V gave up 6 bases and J gave up 1 base; unmatched junction bases: 11. Here the CDR3 reads CASRPKTGDYNYGYTF. The CDR3 DNA is TGTGCCAGCAGGCCTAAAACAGGGGATTATAACTATGGCTACACCTTC.